This paragraph covers one T cell receptor (beta chain) sequence. Germline V gene data show CDR1 as PRHDT and CDR2 as FYEKMQ (reference sequence). The CDR3 covers 14 residues. The germline V and J ends were trimmed by 4 bases and 14 bases, with 18 bases remaining between them. Participant age was roughly 18 to 90 years, and participants resided in approximately 25 US areas. Self-reported history from a screening survey and questionnaire set each donor's cohort. The recovered donors of Cohort 3 showed two negative PCRs, clearance, or symptom resolution. The sample belongs to a study of blood T cell repertoires in COVID-19. Across the study: There were acute and convalescent COVID-19 samples, and they came from the United States, Italy and Spain.

This table comes from immunoSEQ multiplex PCR, and its TCRdb copy is limited to in-frame clones, with some not included. Among about 430,000 clones, 85% to 90% were seen once, and the ten largest hold 0.95% to 1.3%. This clonotype originated in a man younger than 45 who had recovered from COVID-19. This sequence joins TRBV13 and TRBJ1-6, with TRBD1 as a possible D gene (5 bases). The sample comprised PBMCs or T cells enriched from blood (not recorded which). CDR3 DNA sequence: TGTGCCAGCAGCTCCTATCGACCTTCGGGGGCCCTCCACTTT. Translated, it gives CASSSYRPSGALHF.